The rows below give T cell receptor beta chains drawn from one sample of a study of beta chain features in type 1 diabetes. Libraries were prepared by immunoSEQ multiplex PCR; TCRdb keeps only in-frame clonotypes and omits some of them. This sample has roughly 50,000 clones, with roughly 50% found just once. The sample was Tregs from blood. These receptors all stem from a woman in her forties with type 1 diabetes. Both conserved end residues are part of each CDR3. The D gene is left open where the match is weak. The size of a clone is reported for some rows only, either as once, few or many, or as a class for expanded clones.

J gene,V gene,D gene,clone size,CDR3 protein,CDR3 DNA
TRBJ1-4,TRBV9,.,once,CASSVTPQGLNEKLFF,TGTGCCAGCAGCGTAACCCCTCAGGGACTTAATGAAAAACTGTTTTTT
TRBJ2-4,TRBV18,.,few,CASSPGQKASVIQYF,TGTGCCAGCTCACCAGGACAGAAGGCCTCGGTGATTCAGTACTTC
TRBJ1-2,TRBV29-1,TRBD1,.,CSALDRVVDYTF,TGCAGCGCCCTAGACAGGGTTGTTGACTACACCTTC
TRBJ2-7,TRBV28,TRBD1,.,CASSLPWTGGYEQYF,TGTGCCAGCAGTTTACCCTGGACAGGGGGCTACGAGCAGTACTTC
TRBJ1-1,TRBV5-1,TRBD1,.,CASSLEGGGNTEAFF,TGCGCCAGCAGCTTGGAAGGGGGCGGGAACACTGAAGCTTTCTTT
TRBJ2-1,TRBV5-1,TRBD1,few,CASSLRQGAAYNEQFF,TGCGCCAGCAGCCTTAGACAGGGGGCGGCCTACAATGAGCAGTTCTTC
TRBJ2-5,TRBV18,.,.,CASSPLGGTETQYF,TGTGCCAGCTCACCATTGGGGGGTACGGAGACCCAGTACTTC
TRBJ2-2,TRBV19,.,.,CASSIHGGTNTGELFF,TGTGCCAGTAGTATCCACGGGGGTACGAACACCGGGGAGCTGTTTTTT
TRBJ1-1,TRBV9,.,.,CASSYLTRATEAFF,TGTGCCAGCAGCTACCTAACGAGGGCCACTGAAGCTTTCTTT
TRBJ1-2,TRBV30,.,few,CAWSDYFYGYTF,TGTGCCTGGAGTGATTACTTCTATGGCTACACCTTC
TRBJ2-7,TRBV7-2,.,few,CASSLSAGPNSYEQYF,TGTGCCAGCAGCTTATCGGCGGGCCCTAACAGCTACGAGCAGTACTTC
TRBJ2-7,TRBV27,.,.,CASASPGTRFHEQYF,TGTGCCAGCGCATCTCCCGGGACACGTTTCCACGAGCAGTACTTC
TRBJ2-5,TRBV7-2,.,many,CASSSPGSGETQYF,TGTGCCAGCAGCTCCCCAGGGTCGGGAGAGACCCAGTACTTC
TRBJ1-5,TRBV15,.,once,CATRRAGSGNQPQHF,TGTGCCACCAGGAGAGCCGGGTCGGGCAATCAGCCCCAGCATTTT
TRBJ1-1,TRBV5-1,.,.,CASSYLGGTTEAFF,TGCGCCAGCAGCTATCTTGGAGGTACGACTGAAGCTTTCTTT
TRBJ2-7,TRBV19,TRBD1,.,CASNRQGAGEQYF,TGTGCCAGTAATCGACAGGGGGCTGGTGAGCAGTACTTC
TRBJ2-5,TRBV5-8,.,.,CASSYGGTQYF,TGTGCCAGCAGCTACGGCGGGACCCAGTACTTC
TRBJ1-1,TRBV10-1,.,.,CARGGDGAFF,TGCGCCAGGGGGGGGGACGGAGCTTTCTTT
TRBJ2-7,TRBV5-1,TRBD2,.,CASSLAGGRAREQYF,TGCGCCAGCAGCTTGGCCGGCGGGAGGGCCCGCGAGCAGTACTTC
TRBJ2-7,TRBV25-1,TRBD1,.,CASSPWRQGASYEQYF,TGTGCCAGCAGCCCCTGGAGGCAGGGGGCCTCCTACGAGCAGTACTTC
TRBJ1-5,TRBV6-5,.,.,CASSYSKSGNQPQHF,TGTGCCAGCAGTTACTCGAAGTCAGGGAATCAGCCCCAGCATTTT
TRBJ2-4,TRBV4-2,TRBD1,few,CASSQGVDRVRDIQYF,TGTGCCAGCAGCCAAGGTGTCGACAGGGTGAGGGACATTCAGTACTTC
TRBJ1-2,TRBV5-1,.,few,CASSLEGSNYGYTF,TGCGCCAGCAGCTTGGAAGGGAGCAACTATGGCTACACCTTC
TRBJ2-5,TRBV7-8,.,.,CASSLPGHQQETQYF,TGTGCCAGCAGCTTACCGGGACACCAACAAGAGACCCAGTACTTC
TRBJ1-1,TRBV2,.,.,CASRLDLNTEAFF,TGTGCCAGCAGGTTAGATCTGAACACTGAAGCTTTCTTT
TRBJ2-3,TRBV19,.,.,CASSETWSTDTQYF,TGTGCCAGTAGTGAAACATGGAGTACAGATACGCAGTATTTT